Listed below are T cell receptor beta chains from one sample, sequenced in a study of OX40 agonist ivuxolimab in advanced cancers. Sequencing was performed with immunoSEQ multiplex PCR; in TCRdb, only in-frame clones are kept and a portion is missing. In the table there are roughly 60,000 clones, 80% to 90% of which are singletons. Source: CD4+ or CD8+ T cells sorted from blood, taken in a trial of the OX40 agonist ivuxolimab. These TCRs come from an adult with an advanced solid tumor such as melanoma, head and neck, liver or kidney cancer. Each CDR3 is given with its conserved first and last residue. A D gene is named only where the DNA matches it firmly. The size entry is marked missing in some rows and otherwise reads once, few, many or a size class.

cdr3_length	v_call	j_call	clone_size	d_call	cdr3_aa	cdr3_nt
13	TRBV7-9	TRBJ1-2	NA	TRBD1	CASSLTGGYGYTF	TGTGCCAGCAGCTTAACAGGGGGCTATGGCTACACCTTC
13	TRBV6-4	TRBJ2-1	few	NA	CASSSTSSNEQFF	TGTGCCAGCAGTAGCACTAGCTCCAATGAGCAGTTCTTC
15	TRBV11-3	TRBJ2-2	NA	NA	CASSLGPVGTGELFF	TGTGCCAGCAGCTTGGGCCCTGTAGGCACCGGGGAGCTGTTTTTT
13	TRBV11-3	TRBJ2-5	NA	NA	CASSPPHQETQYF	TGTGCCAGCAGCCCTCCCCACCAAGAGACCCAGTACTTC
16	TRBV27	TRBJ2-4	NA	NA	CASSSIDRIAKNIQYF	TGTGCCAGCAGTTCAATCGACAGGATAGCCAAAAACATTCAGTACTTC
15	TRBV6-5	TRBJ2-1	few	TRBD2	CASTRATSGRIEQFF	TGTGCCAGCACCAGAGCGACTAGCGGGAGGATTGAGCAGTTCTTC
13	TRBV7-9	TRBJ2-7	NA	NA	CASSLGRGYEQYF	TGTGCCAGCAGCTTAGGTCGGGGCTACGAGCAGTACTTC
13	TRBV15	TRBJ1-1	NA	NA	CATSRDWNTEAFF	TGTGCCACCAGCAGAGATTGGAACACTGAAGCTTTCTTT
15	TRBV5-1	TRBJ1-4	once	NA	CASSLERGRAEKLFF	TGCGCCAGCAGCTTGGAACGGGGGCGTGCTGAAAAACTGTTTTTT
15	TRBV9	TRBJ1-4	once	TRBD1	CASSVAGTGYEKLFF	TGTGCCAGCAGCGTAGCCGGGACAGGGTATGAAAAACTGTTTTTT
13	TRBV11-2	TRBJ2-7	NA	NA	CASSLPNHYEQYF	TGTGCCAGCAGCTTACCCAATCACTACGAGCAGTACTTC